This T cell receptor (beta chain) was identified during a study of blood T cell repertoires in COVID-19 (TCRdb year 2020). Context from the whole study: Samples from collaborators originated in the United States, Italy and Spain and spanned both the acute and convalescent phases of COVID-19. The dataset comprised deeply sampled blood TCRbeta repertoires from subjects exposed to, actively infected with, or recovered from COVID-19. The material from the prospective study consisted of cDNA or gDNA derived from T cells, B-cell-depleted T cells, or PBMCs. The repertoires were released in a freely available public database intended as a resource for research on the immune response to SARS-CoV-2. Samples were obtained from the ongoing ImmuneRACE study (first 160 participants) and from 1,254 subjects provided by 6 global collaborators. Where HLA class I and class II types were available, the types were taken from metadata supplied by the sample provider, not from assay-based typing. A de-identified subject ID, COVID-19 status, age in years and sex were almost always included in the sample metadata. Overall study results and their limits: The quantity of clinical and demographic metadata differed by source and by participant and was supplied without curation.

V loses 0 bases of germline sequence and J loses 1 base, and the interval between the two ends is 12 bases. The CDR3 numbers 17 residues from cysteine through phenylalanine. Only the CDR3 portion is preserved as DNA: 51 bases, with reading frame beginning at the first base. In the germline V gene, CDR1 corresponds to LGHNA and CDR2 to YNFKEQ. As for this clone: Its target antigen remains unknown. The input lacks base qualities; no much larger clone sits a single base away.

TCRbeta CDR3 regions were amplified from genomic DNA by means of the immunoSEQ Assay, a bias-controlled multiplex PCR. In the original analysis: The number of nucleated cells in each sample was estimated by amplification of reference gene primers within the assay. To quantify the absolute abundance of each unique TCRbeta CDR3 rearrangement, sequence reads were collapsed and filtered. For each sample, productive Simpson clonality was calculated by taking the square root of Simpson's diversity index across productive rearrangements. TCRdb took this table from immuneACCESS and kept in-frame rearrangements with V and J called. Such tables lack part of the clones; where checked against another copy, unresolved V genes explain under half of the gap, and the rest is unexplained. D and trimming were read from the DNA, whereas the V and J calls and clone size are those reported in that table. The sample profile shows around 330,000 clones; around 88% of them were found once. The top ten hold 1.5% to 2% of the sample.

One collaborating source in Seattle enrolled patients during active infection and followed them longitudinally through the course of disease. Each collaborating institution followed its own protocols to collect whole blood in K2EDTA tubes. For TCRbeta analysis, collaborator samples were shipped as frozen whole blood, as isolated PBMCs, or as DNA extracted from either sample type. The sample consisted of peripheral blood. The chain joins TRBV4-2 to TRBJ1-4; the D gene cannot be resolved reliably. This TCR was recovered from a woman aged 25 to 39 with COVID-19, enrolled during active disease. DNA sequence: TGTGCCAGCAGCCAAGAGCCTTTAACAGAAACTAATGAAAAACTGTTTTTT. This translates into CASSQEPLTETNEKLFF.